What follows are 30 T cell receptor beta chains derived from one specimen sequenced in a study of shared clonotypes between healthy human individuals. Generated by immunoSEQ multiplex PCR, the TCRdb table keeps only in-frame clones and is missing some. The sample has 2 million to 2.5 million clones; approximately 90% are singletons. Material for sequencing was naive CD4+ T cells from PBMCs. Stated subset: CD45RA+ positively selected. The receptors originated from a man between 18 and 35 years old in good health. Some clones in this sample may be carry-over from other donors' samples.

Comments on this clone: Other nucleotide sequences from this sample produce the same CDR3. V usage is TRBV5-1 and J usage is TRBJ2-5; D possibly corresponds to TRBD1 (5 bases). The V end was cut by 7 bases, the J end by 2 bases, with 12 bases between. The CDR3 loop spans 13 amino acids. Looked up from germline, CDR1 is SGHRS and CDR2 is YFSETQ. DNA for the CDR3: TGCGCCAGCCGAGTTCAGGGTCAAGAGACCCAGTACTTC. Encoded protein: CASRVQGQETQYF.

V gene TRBV5-1 combines with J gene TRBJ2-3; 10 bases align to TRBD1. The CDR3 is 16 residues long. Germline CDR1 SGHRS, CDR2 YFSETQ. Trimming cost V 9 bases and J 2 bases; bases outside gene matches: 12. The CDR3 loop reads CATSSAGTGVTDTQYF. The CDR3 region has the DNA TGCGCCACCTCCTCGGCCGGGACAGGGGTCACAGATACGCAGTATTTT. The full variable domain, rest sourced from reference TRBV5-1 and TRBJ2-3, is KAGVTQTPRYLIKTRGQQVTLSCSPISGHRSVSWYQQTPGQGLQFLFEYFSETQRNKGNFPGRFSGRQFSNSRSEMNVSTLELGDSALYLCATSSAGTGVTDTQYFGPGTRLTVL.

Comment on this clone: Other nucleotide sequences from this sample produce the same CDR3. This chain joins TRBV6-5 and TRBJ2-5; no clear D. Germline V CDR1 and CDR2: MNHEY, SVGAGI. The CDR3 is 13 residues long. V lost 4 bases, J lost 2 bases, and 8 bases lay in between. In nucleotides, the CDR3 is TGTGCCAGCAGTTTCGGGTCACAAGAGACCCAGTACTTC. Translated: CASSFGSQETQYF.

This sequence joins TRBV30 and TRBJ2-1; 9 bases line up with TRBD2. The V and J ends lost 0 bases and 14 bases, in that order; junction bases with no gene match: 8. The germline gives CDR1 GTSNPN, CDR2 SVGIG (reference sequence). The CDR3 is 13 residues long. CDR3 nucleotide sequence: TGTGCCTGGAGTGTACTTCCTAGCGGGAAGGAGTTCTTC. This sequence encodes CAWSVLPSGKEFF.

J is TRBJ2-1 and V is TRBV5-1, with a possible D match to TRBD1 (6 bases). This CDR3 is 15 amino acids long. V shed 8 bases and J shed 0 bases, with 15 bases lying between them. The germline V gene has CDR1 SGHRS and CDR2 YFSETQ. The CDR3 DNA is TGCGCCAGTAGTCGCCAACAGGGCTCCTACAATGAGCAGTTCTTC. Residues: CASSRQQGSYNEQFF.

This chain joins TRBV28 and TRBJ2-1; 10 bases map to TRBD2. The germline V gene has CDR1 MDHEN and CDR2 SYDVKM. The CDR3 totals 16 residues. Unmatched junction bases numbered 13, after V lost 6 bases and J lost 8 bases. CDR3 DNA sequence: TGTGCCAGCAGCGGGGTTAGCGGGAGGTTCGTCGATGAGCAGTTCTTC. As protein: CASSGVSGRFVDEQFF.

The V and J genes are TRBV9 and TRBJ1-5, with D hard to call. Germline loops: CDR1 SGDLS, CDR2 YYNGEE. The CDR3 contains 15 residues. Trimming cost V 0 bases and J 5 bases, with 12 bases left between them. The chain's CDR3 is CASSVDPKGDQPQHF. In nucleotides, the CDR3 is TGTGCCAGCAGCGTAGACCCTAAGGGCGATCAGCCCCAGCATTTT.

This chain joins TRBV12-5 and TRBJ2-1; a possible D gene is TRBD2 (5 bases). V lost 11 bases, J lost 6 bases, and 11 bases lay in between. Germline-derived CDR1 and CDR2 are LGHNT and FRNRAP. The CDR3 length is 11 residues. CDR3 loop: CASGRANEQFF. CDR3 coding DNA: TGTGCTTCCGGGCGGGCCAATGAGCAGTTCTTC.

V usage is TRBV7-9 and J usage is TRBJ2-3, with D maybe TRBD2 (5 bases). The germline V gene has CDR1 SEHNR and CDR2 FQNEAQ (reference sequence). Trimming cost V 4 bases and J 4 bases, with 15 bases left between them. The CDR3 totals 15 residues. Here the CDR3 DNA reads TGTGCCAGCAGCTCACGGACCCCCGGGGCAGATACGCAGTATTTT. Its protein product is CASSSRTPGADTQYF.

The count of this clone is one. The CDR3 is CASSGTTGGRASEQYF. The CDR3 DNA sequence: TGTGCCAGCAGCGGAACCACGGGCGGGAGGGCCTCCGAGCAGTACTTC. V gene TRBV28 combines with J gene TRBJ2-7; 9 nucleotides agree with TRBD2. This CDR3 has 16 residues. V was pared by 6 bases and J by 6 bases, with 15 bases of the junction left unmatched. Looked up from germline, CDR1 is MDHEN and CDR2 is SYDVKM.

The chain uses TRBV28 and TRBJ2-3, with TRBD2 matching over 9 bases. Germline lookup yields CDR1 MDHEN and CDR2 SYDVKM. J lost 1 base, V lost 7 bases, and 9 bases had no gene match. This CDR3 has 16 residues. This CDR3 is CASKSLGLAGTDTQYF. CDR3 in DNA: TGTGCCAGCAAGAGCTTGGGACTAGCAGGCACAGATACGCAGTATTTT.

This chain links TRBV18 with TRBJ2-1; TRBD1 agrees at 10 bases. CDR1 and CDR2 (germline): KGHSH, LQKENI. Trimming removed 2 bases from V and 6 bases from J; junction bases left unmatched: 4. The CDR3 loop spans 15 amino acids. This chain's CDR3 is CASSPADRGFNEQFF. Written as DNA, the CDR3 is TGTGCCAGCTCACCAGCGGACAGGGGGTTCAATGAGCAGTTCTTC.

V is TRBV5-4 and J is TRBJ1-6; TRBD1 is a possible D gene (6 bases). The CDR3 is 16 amino acids. The V and J ends lost 4 bases and 1 base respectively, with 12 bases between them. CDR1 and CDR2 (germline): SGHNT, YYREEE (reference sequence). The CDR3 reads CASSPGEGSYNSPLHF. CDR3 bases: TGTGCCAGCAGCCCAGGGGAGGGGTCCTATAATTCACCCCTCCACTTT.

This sequence joins TRBV6-1 and TRBJ1-4; D is possibly TRBD1 (6 bases). Germline V lookup: CDR1 MNHNS, CDR2 SASEGT. V lost 3 bases to trimming and J lost 7 bases, with 15 bases between them. The CDR3 totals 15 residues. Written as DNA, the CDR3 is TGTGCCAGCAGTGATGTGTGGGGGGCTGCTGAAAAACTGTTTTTT. Amino acids: CASSDVWGAAEKLFF.

The genes are TRBV5-4 and TRBJ1-6; D not resolved. The V gene lost 2 bases and the J gene lost 8 bases, with 17 bases spanning the gap. CDR1 and CDR2 from the germline V gene are SGHNT and YYREEE (reference sequence). CDR3 length: 16 residues. The CDR3 bases are TGTGCCAGCAGCTTTTTGTTTCGGCAGACCGATTCACCCCTCCACTTT. Amino acid sequence: CASSFLFRQTDSPLHF.

The J gene is TRBJ2-2, the V gene TRBV28; D unclear. Germline CDR1 is MDHEN and CDR2 is SYDVKM. This CDR3 contains 15 residues. V was cut by 5 bases and J by 3 bases, with 13 bases left in between. The CDR3 bases are TGTGCCAGCAGTCGCACAACTTACTACACCGGGGAGCTGTTTTTT. This codes for CASSRTTYYTGELFF. Complete variable domain (other parts from reference TRBV28 and TRBJ2-2): DVKVTQSSRYLVKRTGEKVFLECVQDMDHENMFWYRQDPGLGLRLIYFSYDVKMKEKGDIPEGYSVSREKKERFSLILESASTNQTSMYLCASSRTTYYTGELFFGEGSRLTVL.

This chain links TRBV9 with TRBJ2-5; D gene unclear. CDR1 and CDR2 (germline): SGDLS, YYNGEE. CDR3 length: 14 residues. Deletions cut 1 base from V and 5 bases from J, with 12 bases between. CDR3 sequence reads: CASSVNPNEETQYF. CDR3 in DNA: TGTGCCAGCAGCGTAAATCCCAACGAGGAGACCCAGTACTTC.

The CDR3 sequence: CASSAESGGSNEKLFF. The DNA of the CDR3 is TGTGCCAGCAGCGCTGAATCAGGGGGCTCTAATGAAAAACTGTTTTTT. J is TRBJ1-4 and V is TRBV7-6; 8 bases match TRBD1. Germline V gives CDR1 SGHVS, CDR2 FNYEAQ. After removal of 5 bases from V and 3 bases from J, the junction contained 8 bases not matched to a gene. The length of the CDR3 is 16 residues.

The chain links TRBV14 to TRBJ2-7, with 10 bases that match TRBD1. The germline V gene encodes CDR1 SGHDN and CDR2 FVKESK. This CDR3 region has 16 residues. V lost 3 bases and J lost 1; bases outside the gene matches: 6. CDR3 bases: TGTGCCAGCAGCCAGACAGGGGGCATTAGGTCCTACGAGCAGTACTTC. This translates into CASSQTGGIRSYEQYF.

The V and J genes are TRBV27 and TRBJ2-1; 7 bases align to TRBD2. Germline loops: CDR1 MNHEY, CDR2 SMNVEV (reference sequence). This CDR3 is built from 19 residues. V trimming: 3 bases; J trimming: 5 bases; junction bases outside the gene matches: 19. The CDR3 loop reads CASSFILGGYRLGDNEQFF. The CDR3 bases are TGTGCCAGCAGTTTTATCTTGGGGGGGTATCGTTTGGGAGACAATGAGCAGTTCTTC.

This clone came up once. The V gene is TRBV19, the J gene TRBJ1-5; D is perhaps TRBD1 (5 bases). V was clipped by 2 bases and J by 4 bases, with 12 bases between them. This CDR3 has 15 amino acids. Looked up from germline, CDR1 is LNHDA and CDR2 is SQIVND (reference sequence). CDR3 sequence: CASSIRQGLNQPQHF. CDR3 sequence (DNA): TGTGCCAGTAGTATACGCCAGGGACTTAATCAGCCCCAGCATTTT. Using reference TRBV19 and TRBJ1-5 for the parts outside the CDR3, the full variable domain is DGGITQSPKYLFRKEGQNVTLSCEQNLNHDAMYWYRQDPGQGLRLIYYSQIVNDFQKGDIAEGYSVSREKKESFPLTVTSAQKNPTAFYLCASSIRQGLNQPQHFGDGTRLSIL.

This rearrangement joins TRBV27 to TRBJ2-7; 7 bases are shared with TRBD1. J was trimmed by 0 bases and V by 0 bases; bases with no gene match: 5. The germline V gene encodes CDR1 MNHEY and CDR2 SMNVEV (reference sequence). There are 16 residues in the CDR3. CDR3 region: CASSLSGGPSSYEQYF. CDR3 in DNA: TGTGCCAGCAGTTTATCAGGGGGCCCGAGCTCCTACGAGCAGTACTTC.

The chain joins TRBV7-8 to TRBJ1-2, with D perhaps TRBD1 (6 bases). The CDR3 is made up of 11 amino acids. Germline lookup yields CDR1 SGHVS and CDR2 FQNEAQ. Between the trimmed V and J ends, which lost 3 bases and 8 bases, there was a span of 7 bases. CDR3 region: CASSFGGGYTF. In nucleotides, the CDR3 is TGTGCCAGCAGCTTTGGGGGCGGCTACACCTTC.

The rearrangement links TRBV10-3 to TRBJ2-3; D is ambiguous. Germline-derived CDR1 and CDR2 are ENHRY and SYGVKD. V was shortened by 2 bases and J by 1 base, with 4 bases between the two germline ends. The CDR3 runs to 13 residues. The CDR3 bases are TGTGCCATCAGTGAGCAGGGCACAGATACGCAGTATTTT. Protein sequence: CAISEQGTDTQYF.

The V and J genes are TRBV7-9 and TRBJ2-7; the D is unclear. Trimming cost V 5 bases and J 4 bases, with 15 bases left between them. CDR1 and CDR2 (germline): SEHNR, FQNEAQ (reference sequence). The CDR3 consists of 14 residues. The CDR3 protein is CASSTTMTPYEQYF. The CDR3 DNA reads TGTGCCAGCAGCACCACCATGACACCTTACGAGCAGTACTTC. The full variable domain, rest sourced from reference TRBV7-9 and TRBJ2-7, is DTGVSQNPRHKITKRGQNVTFRCDPISEHNRLYWYRQTLGQGPEFLTYFQNEAQLEKSRLLSDRFSAERPKGSFSTLEIQRTEQGDSAMYLCASSTTMTPYEQYFGPGTRLTVT.

This sequence joins TRBV5-1 and TRBJ2-3; D is unresolved. V gave up 3 bases and J gave up 5 bases, with 13 bases separating them. CDR1 and CDR2 from the germline V gene are SGHRS and YFSETQ. The CDR3 covers 14 residues. The CDR3 DNA is TGCGCCAGCAGCTCAGACTTACAACTAGATACGCAGTATTTT. As protein: CASSSDLQLDTQYF.

CDR3 DNA: TGTGCCAGCAGCTTAACAGGGTACGACGAAAAACTGTTTTTT. It encodes CASSLTGYDEKLFF. The rearrangement uses TRBV6-6 and TRBJ1-4, with D possibly TRBD1 on 6 matching bases. V lost 6 bases and J 8 bases, leaving 16 bases between the germline ends. Germline V gives CDR1 MNHNY, CDR2 SVGAGI (reference sequence). The CDR3 spans 14 residues.

The chain carries TRBV14 and TRBJ2-3, with TRBD2 matching 10 bases. Germline assignment: CDR1 SGHDN and CDR2 FVKESK. This CDR3 comprises 14 residues. V dropped 0 bases and J dropped 11; count of bases not matched to a gene: 5. CDR3 amino acids: CASSQDIAGGLQYF. Written as DNA, the CDR3 is TGTGCCAGCAGCCAAGATATAGCGGGAGGACTGCAGTATTTT.

Comment on this clone: Other DNA variants within this sample encode the same CDR3. The V call is TRBV28, the J call TRBJ2-7; 9 nucleotides align to TRBD1. The CDR3 is made up of 15 amino acids. Losses at the gene ends were 3 bases for V and 1 base for J; bases not matched to a gene: 4. Germline V gene data show CDR1 as MDHEN and CDR2 as SYDVKM. The chain's CDR3 is CASSLGGQGSYEQYF. The CDR3 DNA reads as TGTGCCAGCAGTTTGGGGGGACAGGGTTCCTACGAGCAGTACTTC.

The V gene is TRBV7-8, the J gene TRBJ2-5, with D perhaps given as TRBD1 or TRBD2 (5 bases each). The V and J ends lost 4 bases and 4 bases respectively, with 13 bases between them. The CDR3 sequence is 14 residues long. Looked up from germline, CDR1 is SGHVS and CDR2 is FQNEAQ. CDR3: CASSSPGAVETQYF. CDR3 DNA: TGTGCCAGCAGCTCCCCCGGGGCAGTAGAGACCCAGTACTTC.